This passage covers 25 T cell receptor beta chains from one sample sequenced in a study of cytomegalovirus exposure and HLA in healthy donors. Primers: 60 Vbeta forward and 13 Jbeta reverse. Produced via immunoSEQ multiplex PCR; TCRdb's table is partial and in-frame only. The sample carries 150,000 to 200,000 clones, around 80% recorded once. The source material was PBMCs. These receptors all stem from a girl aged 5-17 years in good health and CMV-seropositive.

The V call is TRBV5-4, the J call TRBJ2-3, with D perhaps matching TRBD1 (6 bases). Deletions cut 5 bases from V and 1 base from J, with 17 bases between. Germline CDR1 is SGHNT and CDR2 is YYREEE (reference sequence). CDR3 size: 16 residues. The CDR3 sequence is CASRADSGLGTDTQYF. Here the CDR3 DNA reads TGTGCCAGCAGGGCGGACAGCGGTCTCGGCACAGATACGCAGTATTTT. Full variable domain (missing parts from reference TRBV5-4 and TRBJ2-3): ETGVTQSPTHLIKTRGQQVTLRCSSQSGHNTVSWYQQALGQGPQFIFQYYREEENGRGNFPPRFSGLQFPNYSSELNVNALELDDSALYLCASRADSGLGTDTQYFGPGTRLTVL.

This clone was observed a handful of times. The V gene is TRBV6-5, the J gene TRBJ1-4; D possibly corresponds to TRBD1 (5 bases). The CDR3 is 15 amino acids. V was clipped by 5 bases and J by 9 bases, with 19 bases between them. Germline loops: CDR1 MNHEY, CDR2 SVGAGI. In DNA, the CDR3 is TGTGCCAGCAGTACCCGGACACTCACGGCGAAAAAACTGTTTTTT. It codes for CASSTRTLTAKKLFF.

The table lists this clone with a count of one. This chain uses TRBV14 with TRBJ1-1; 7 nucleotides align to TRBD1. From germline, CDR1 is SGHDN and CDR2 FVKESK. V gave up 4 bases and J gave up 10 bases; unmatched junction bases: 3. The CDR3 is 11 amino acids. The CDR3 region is CASSPRGVAFF. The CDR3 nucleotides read TGTGCCAGCAGCCCCAGGGGGGTAGCTTTCTTT.

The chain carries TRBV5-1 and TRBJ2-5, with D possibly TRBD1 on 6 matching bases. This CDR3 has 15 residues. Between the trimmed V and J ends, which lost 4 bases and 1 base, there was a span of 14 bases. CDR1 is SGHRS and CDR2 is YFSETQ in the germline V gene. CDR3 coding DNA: TGCGCCAGCAGCGTCGGGGACACCCTCCAAGAGACCCAGTACTTC. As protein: CASSVGDTLQETQYF.

Written as DNA, the CDR3 is TGTGCCAGTAGTATACGGTCTGGGGCCAACGTCCTGACTTTC. Encoded protein: CASSIRSGANVLTF. The chain carries TRBV19 and TRBJ2-6; D not resolved. The CDR3 is made up of 14 amino acids. V dropped 2 bases and J dropped 1 base, with 3 bases sitting between them. From germline, CDR1 is LNHDA and CDR2 SQIVND (reference sequence).

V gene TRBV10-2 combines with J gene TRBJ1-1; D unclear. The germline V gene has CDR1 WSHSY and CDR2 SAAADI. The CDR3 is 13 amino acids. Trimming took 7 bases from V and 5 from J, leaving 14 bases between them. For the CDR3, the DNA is TGCGCCAGCACCTCGACTCGACGAACTGAAGCTTTCTTT. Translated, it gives CASTSTRRTEAFF.

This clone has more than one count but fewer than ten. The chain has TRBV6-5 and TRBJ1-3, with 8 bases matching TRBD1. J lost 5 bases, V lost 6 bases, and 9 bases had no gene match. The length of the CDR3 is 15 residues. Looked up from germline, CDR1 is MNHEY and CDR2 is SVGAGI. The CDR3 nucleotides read TGTGCCAGCAGCCCGGACAGGGATGGGAGAAACACCATATATTTT. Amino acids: CASSPDRDGRNTIYF.

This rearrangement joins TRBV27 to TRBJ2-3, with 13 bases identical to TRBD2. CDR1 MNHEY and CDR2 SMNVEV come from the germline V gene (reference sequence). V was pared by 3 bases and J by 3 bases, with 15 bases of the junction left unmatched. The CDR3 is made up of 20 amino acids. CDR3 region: CASSLVEVRTSGRRTDTQYF. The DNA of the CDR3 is TGTGCCAGCAGTTTGGTCGAAGTCCGGACTAGCGGGAGACGAACAGATACGCAGTATTTT.

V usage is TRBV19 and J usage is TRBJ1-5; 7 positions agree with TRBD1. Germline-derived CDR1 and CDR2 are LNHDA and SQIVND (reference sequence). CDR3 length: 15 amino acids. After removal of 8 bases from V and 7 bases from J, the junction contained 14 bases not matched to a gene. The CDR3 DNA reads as TGTGCCAGTTCCGGGTCTCAGGGGGGTCTGCAGCCCCAGCATTTT. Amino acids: CASSGSQGGLQPQHF.

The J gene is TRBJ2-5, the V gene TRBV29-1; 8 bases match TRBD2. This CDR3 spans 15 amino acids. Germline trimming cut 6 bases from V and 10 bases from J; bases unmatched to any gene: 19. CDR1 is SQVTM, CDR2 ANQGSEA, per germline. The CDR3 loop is CSVAGGGVQGPGQYF. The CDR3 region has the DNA TGCAGCGTGGCGGGGGGAGGGGTCCAGGGGCCGGGCCAGTACTTC.

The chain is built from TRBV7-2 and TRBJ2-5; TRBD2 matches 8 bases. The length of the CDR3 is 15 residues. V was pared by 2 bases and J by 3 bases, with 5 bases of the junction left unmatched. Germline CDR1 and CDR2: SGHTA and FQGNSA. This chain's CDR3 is CASSLSPGGEETQYF. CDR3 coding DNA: TGTGCCAGCAGCTTATCCCCGGGGGGGGAAGAGACCCAGTACTTC.

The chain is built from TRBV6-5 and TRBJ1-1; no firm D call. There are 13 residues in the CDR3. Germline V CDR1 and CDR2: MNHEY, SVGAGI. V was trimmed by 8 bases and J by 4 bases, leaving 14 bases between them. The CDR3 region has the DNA TGTGCCAGCGGGAGAGGGAGAGGCACTGAAGCTTTCTTT. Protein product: CASGRGRGTEAFF.

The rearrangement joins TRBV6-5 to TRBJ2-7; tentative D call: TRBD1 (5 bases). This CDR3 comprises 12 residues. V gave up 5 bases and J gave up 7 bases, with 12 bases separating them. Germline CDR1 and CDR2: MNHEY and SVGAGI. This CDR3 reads CASSRTGQEQYF. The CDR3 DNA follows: TGTGCCAGCAGTCGCACAGGACAAGAGCAGTACTTC.

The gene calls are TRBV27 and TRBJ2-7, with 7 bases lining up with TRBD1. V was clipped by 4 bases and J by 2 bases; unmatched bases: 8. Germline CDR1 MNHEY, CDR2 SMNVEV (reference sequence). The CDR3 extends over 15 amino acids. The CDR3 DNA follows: TGTGCCAGCAGTTCCTACAGGGGAAGGGCCTACGAGCAGTACTTC. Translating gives CASSSYRGRAYEQYF.

The CDR3 sequence: CASSLAPGGYTF. The CDR3, as DNA: TGTGCCAGCAGCTTAGCCCCCGGGGGCTACACCTTC. The chain links TRBV7-9 to TRBJ1-2; the D is unclear. V was trimmed by 0 bases and J by 8 bases, leaving 7 bases between them. CDR1 is SEHNR, CDR2 FQNEAQ, per germline (reference sequence). The CDR3 has 12 amino acids.

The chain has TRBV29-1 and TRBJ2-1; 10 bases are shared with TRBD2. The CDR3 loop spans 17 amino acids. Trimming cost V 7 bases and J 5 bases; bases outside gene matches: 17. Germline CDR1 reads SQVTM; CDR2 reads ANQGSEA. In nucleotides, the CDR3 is TGCAGCGCTCTACCCTATCTTAGCGGGGGGACCAACAATGAGCAGTTCTTC. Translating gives CSALPYLSGGTNNEQFF.

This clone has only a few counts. This CDR3 is CASSPGQGWSPLHF. In DNA form, the CDR3 reads TGCGCCAGCAGCCCGGGACAGGGATGGTCACCCCTCCACTTT. The rearrangement links TRBV5-1 to TRBJ1-6; 9 nucleotides align to TRBD1. From germline, CDR1 is SGHRS and CDR2 YFSETQ. CDR3 length: 14 residues. V shed 4 bases, J shed 10 bases, and the junction held 6 bases outside the gene matches. Combining the CDR3 with reference TRBV5-1 and TRBJ1-6 gives the whole variable domain KAGVTQTPRYLIKTRGQQVTLSCSPISGHRSVSWYQQTPGQGLQFLFEYFSETQRNKGNFPGRFSGRQFSNSRSEMNVSTLELGDSALYLCASSPGQGWSPLHFGNGTRLTVT.

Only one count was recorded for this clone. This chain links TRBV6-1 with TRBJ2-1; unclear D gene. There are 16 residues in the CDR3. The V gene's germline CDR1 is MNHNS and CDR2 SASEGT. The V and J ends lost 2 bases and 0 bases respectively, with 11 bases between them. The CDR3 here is CASSEYSQISYNEQFF. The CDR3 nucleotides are TGTGCCAGCAGTGAATATAGCCAAATCTCCTACAATGAGCAGTTCTTC.

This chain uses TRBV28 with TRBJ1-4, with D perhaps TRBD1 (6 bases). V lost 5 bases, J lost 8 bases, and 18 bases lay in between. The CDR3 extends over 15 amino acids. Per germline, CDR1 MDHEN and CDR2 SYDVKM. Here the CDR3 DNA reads TGTGCCAGCAGTCCACTAACAGGGTTTTCGGAAAAACTGTTTTTT. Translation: CASSPLTGFSEKLFF.

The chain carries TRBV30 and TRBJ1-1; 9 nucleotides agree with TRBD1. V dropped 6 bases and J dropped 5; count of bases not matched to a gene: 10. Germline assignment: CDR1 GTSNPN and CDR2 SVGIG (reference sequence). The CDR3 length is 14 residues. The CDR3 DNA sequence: TGTGCCTGTACTCCTTGGACAGGGGTAACTGAAGCTTTCTTT. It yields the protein CACTPWTGVTEAFF.

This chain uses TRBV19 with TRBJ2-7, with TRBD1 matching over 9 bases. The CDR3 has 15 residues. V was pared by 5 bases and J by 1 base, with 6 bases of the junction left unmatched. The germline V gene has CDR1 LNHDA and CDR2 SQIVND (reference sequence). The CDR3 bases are TGTGCCAGTAGTGCGGGGACAGGGAAGTCCTACGAGCAGTACTTC. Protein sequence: CASSAGTGKSYEQYF.

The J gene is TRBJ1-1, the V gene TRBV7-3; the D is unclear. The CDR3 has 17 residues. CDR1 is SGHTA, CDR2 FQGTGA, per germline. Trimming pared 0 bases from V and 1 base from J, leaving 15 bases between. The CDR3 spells CASSLTAGVVGNTEAFF. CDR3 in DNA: TGTGCCAGCAGCTTAACGGCCGGAGTGGTGGGGAACACTGAAGCTTTCTTT. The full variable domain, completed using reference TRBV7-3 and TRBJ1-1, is GAGVSQTPSNKVTEKGKYVELRCDPISGHTALYWYRQSLGQGPEFLIYFQGTGAADDSGLPNDRFFAVRPEGSVSTLKIQRTERGDSAVYLCASSLTAGVVGNTEAFFGQGTRLTVV.

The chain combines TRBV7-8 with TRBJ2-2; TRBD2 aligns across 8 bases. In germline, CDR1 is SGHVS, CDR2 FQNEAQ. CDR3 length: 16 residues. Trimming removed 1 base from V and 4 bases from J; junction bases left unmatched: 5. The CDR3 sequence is CASSLVLAGRTGELFF. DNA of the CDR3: TGTGCCAGCAGCTTAGTCCTAGCGGGCCGCACCGGGGAGCTGTTTTTT.

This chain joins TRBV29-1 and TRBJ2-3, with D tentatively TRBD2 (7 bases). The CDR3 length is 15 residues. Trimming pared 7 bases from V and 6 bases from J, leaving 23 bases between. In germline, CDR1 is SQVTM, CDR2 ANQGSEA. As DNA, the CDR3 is TGCAGCGCACTAGGGGATTATAGGGGGGGGGATACGCAGTATTTT. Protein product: CSALGDYRGGDTQYF.

CDR3 region: CAWRGDRGRNTEAFF. As DNA, the CDR3 is TGTGCCTGGAGGGGGGACAGGGGGAGGAACACTGAAGCTTTCTTT. This rearrangement joins TRBV30 to TRBJ1-1; 11 nucleotides line up with TRBD1. Germline CDR1 reads GTSNPN; CDR2 reads SVGIG (reference sequence). This CDR3 region has 15 residues. J was trimmed by 1 base and V by 3 bases; bases with no gene match: 4.